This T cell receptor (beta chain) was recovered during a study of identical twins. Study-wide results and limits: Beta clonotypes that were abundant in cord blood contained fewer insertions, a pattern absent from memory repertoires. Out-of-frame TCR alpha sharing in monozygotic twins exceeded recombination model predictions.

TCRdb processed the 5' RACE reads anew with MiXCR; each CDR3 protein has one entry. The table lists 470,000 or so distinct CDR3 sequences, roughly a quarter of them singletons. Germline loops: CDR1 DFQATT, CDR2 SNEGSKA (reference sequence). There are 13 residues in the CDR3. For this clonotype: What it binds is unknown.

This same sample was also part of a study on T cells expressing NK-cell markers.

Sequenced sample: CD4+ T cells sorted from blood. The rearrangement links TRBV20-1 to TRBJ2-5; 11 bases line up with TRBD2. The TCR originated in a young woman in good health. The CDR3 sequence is CRVAGGPLKTQYF. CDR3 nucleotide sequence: TGCAGAGTAGCGGGGGGGCCTCTTAAGACCCAGTACTTC.